The following is a T cell receptor (beta chain) sequence with its context. The data were taken from a study of blood T cell repertoires in COVID-19. Overall study context: PBMCs, B-cell-depleted T cells, or T cells were the source of the cDNA or gDNA that made up the material.

Authors' data handling: Reference gene primer amplification gave estimated nucleated cell counts. Sequenced by immunoSEQ multiplex PCR; TCRdb stores in-frame clones only, minus some. The V and J calls and clone size are taken from that table; D and trimming were inferred from the DNA. The sample has roughly 200,000 clones, approximately 87% seen once; the top ten hold 3.1%. Ages ranged from about 18 to 89 years, with residence in 20 to 30 US areas. Clinical history as reported by participants underpinned cohort assignment. V lost 4 bases and J lost 12; bases outside the gene matches: 5. The CDR3 is 12 amino acids.

The sequence was collected from a woman in her fifties or sixties in a cohort exposed to, infected with or recovered from COVID-19 (not recorded which). The sequenced sample was PBMCs or T cells enriched from blood (not recorded which). The chain employs TRBV12-3 or TRBV12-4 and TRBJ2-1; 8 nucleotides align to TRBD1. The CDR3 nucleotides are TGTGCCAGCAGTTCGACAGGGGACGGGCAGTTCTTC. Amino acid sequence: CASSSTGDGQFF.